The 21 T cell receptor beta chains presented below share a single source sample, sequenced in a study of T cells expressing NK-cell markers. Each CDR3 protein gets one entry in TCRdb, which reprocessed the 5' RACE reads and gives no DNA. In total, the table holds a few hundred thousand distinct CDR3 sequences. The sequencing input was blood T cells: a sorted CD56 or NKG2C T cell subset, CD4+ or CD8+ T cells, or bulk PBMC T cells (not recorded which). The receptors stem from a young man in good health.

The chain carries TRBV5-1 and TRBJ1-1; TCRdb indicates TRBD1, and absent DNA this call remains unverified. CDR3 size: 15 residues. The germline CDR1 and CDR2 sequences are SGHRS and YFSETQ. The chain's CDR3 is CATKPSGQGDTEAFF.

The chain combines TRBV4-3 with TRBJ1-1. The length of the CDR3 is 16 residues. Germline CDR1 is LGHNA and CDR2 is YSLEER. The CDR3 protein is CASSQVGLGPNTEAFF.

V gene TRBV7-2 combines with J gene TRBJ1-5; TCRdb selects TRBD1, and the lack of DNA leaves this call unchecked. The V gene's germline CDR1 is SGHTA and CDR2 FQGNSA. The length of the CDR3 is 14 residues. The CDR3: CASSLAGAREPQHF.

The gene calls are TRBV21-1 and TRBJ1-6; the TRBD1 assignment by TCRdb is unverifiable without DNA. TRBV21-1 is flagged as a pseudogene. This CDR3 comprises 15 residues. The CDR3 is CASSKEGSENSPLHF.

This sequence joins TRBV29-1 and TRBJ2-1. CDR3 size: 14 residues. Per germline, CDR1 SQVTM and CDR2 ANQGSEA. The CDR3 is CSVQQGTPYNEQFF.

The rearrangement uses TRBV7-2 and TRBJ1-2; the TCRdb call, TRBD1, lacks DNA for checking. CDR3 length: 17 residues. CDR1 is SGHTA, CDR2 FQGNSA, per germline. CDR3 sequence: CASSLGGYGGPNYGYTF.

The chain joins TRBV4-3 to TRBJ1-6; TCRdb's D gene call, TRBD1, goes unchecked for lack of DNA. There are 16 residues in the CDR3. Germline V gene lookup returns CDR1 LGHNA and CDR2 YSLEER. The CDR3: CASSQDGTGSNSPLHF.

The chain links TRBV7-9 to TRBJ2-1; the TCRdb D gene call, TRBD2, has no DNA to confirm it. This CDR3 is 16 amino acids long. CDR1 and CDR2 (germline): SEHNR, FQNEAQ (reference sequence). CDR3 residues: CASSLKREEGYNEQFF.

The chain has TRBV29-1 and TRBJ1-2; TCRdb's D call of TRBD1 is untestable without DNA. The CDR3 sequence is 12 residues long. Germline-derived CDR1 and CDR2 are SQVTM and ANQGSEA. The CDR3 sequence: CSVTQGQLLYTF.

The chain carries TRBV10-3 and TRBJ2-6. The CDR3 loop spans 14 amino acids. The germline V gene has CDR1 ENHRY and CDR2 SYGVKD. The CDR3 spells CATGSGPGANVLTF.

The chain has TRBV25-1 and TRBJ1-1; TCRdb reports TRBD1, a call that lacks DNA to check it against. Germline V gene lookup returns CDR1 MGHDK and CDR2 SYGVNS. The CDR3 sequence is 14 residues long. The CDR3 loop reads CASRDPNRAGNAFF.

The chain recombines TRBV20-1 with TRBJ1-1; TCRdb's D call, TRBD1, is unchecked because there is no DNA. From germline, CDR1 is DFQATT and CDR2 SNEGSKA (reference sequence). The CDR3 covers 14 residues. The CDR3 protein is CSASFRGLNTEAFF.

The rearrangement uses TRBV3-1 and TRBJ2-5; TCRdb indicates TRBD2, and absent DNA this call remains unverified. The germline V gene has CDR1 LGHDT and CDR2 YNNKEL (reference sequence). The CDR3 length is 12 residues. The CDR3 loop reads CASGTGSETQYF.

V and J are TRBV30 and TRBJ2-7; TCRdb proposes TRBD1, but this gene call is untestable without DNA. There are 12 residues in the CDR3. Germline V gene data show CDR1 as GTSNPN and CDR2 as SVGIG (reference sequence). CDR3 protein: CAWSFGGGEQYF.

V usage is TRBV7-9 and J usage is TRBJ2-1. The CDR3 contains 14 residues. Germline V gene sequence: CDR1 SEHNR, CDR2 FQNEAQ (reference sequence). The CDR3 sequence is CASTTTDRPYEQFF.

CDR3 protein: CASSLGYGANVLTF. The chain couples TRBV5-5 to TRBJ2-6. The germline CDR1 and CDR2 sequences are SGHKS and YYEKEE (reference sequence). The CDR3 extends over 14 amino acids.

The rearrangement joins TRBV5-6 to TRBJ2-7; TCRdb's assignment of TRBD2 cannot be checked, as there is no DNA. This CDR3 is 16 amino acids long. Germline CDR1 SGHDT, CDR2 YYEEEE. The CDR3 loop is CASSGEVGTAPYEQYF.

The rearrangement joins TRBV7-9 to TRBJ1-2; TCRdb lists TRBD1, though no DNA is available to test this call. Germline V gene data show CDR1 as SEHNR and CDR2 as FQNEAQ (reference sequence). The CDR3 loop spans 15 amino acids. The CDR3 spells CASSLDAGRDYGYTF.

The J gene is TRBJ2-1, the V gene TRBV12-3 or TRBV12-4; TCRdb calls TRBD2, which cannot be checked without DNA. CDR3 length: 16 amino acids. The CDR3: CASRIGRLAKYNEQFF.

The chain employs TRBV18 and TRBJ2-2; TCRdb outputs TRBD2, but without DNA this stays unchecked. CDR3 length: 15 residues. Germline V gene sequence: CDR1 KGHSH, CDR2 LQKENI. The chain's CDR3 is CASSPRDLRAGELFF.

The CDR3 is CASSRVGQSTDTQYF. The V call is TRBV5-1, the J call TRBJ2-3; the TRBD1 assignment by TCRdb is unverifiable without DNA. The CDR3 loop spans 15 amino acids. Looked up from germline, CDR1 is SGHRS and CDR2 is YFSETQ.